The next 13 T cell receptor beta chains were all read from a single sample in a study of control samples from healthy donors and cancer patients. Sequencing was performed with immunoSEQ multiplex PCR; in TCRdb, only in-frame clones are kept and a portion is missing. This sample has around 160,000 clones; approximately 94% occur once, and the top ten carry 4.5% to 6%. Sequencing was carried out using blood. These receptors were collected from a man aged 18 to 30 in good health.

J is TRBJ1-5 and V is TRBV12-2; TRBD1 is taken as the D call from the table, unchecked against the DNA. TRBV12-2 has pseudogene status. This CDR3 has 21 residues. CDR3 DNA sequence: TGTGCAAGTTTTGTTGGCCATGAAGGGACAGGGGACGAGGCAGGCAATCAGCCCCAGCATTTT. Protein sequence: CASFVGHEGTGDEAGNQPQHF.

The chain carries TRBV11-2 and TRBJ2-2; D call uncertain. Trimming took 5 bases from V and 3 from J, leaving 10 bases between them. The CDR3 has 14 residues. Germline CDR1 is SGHAT and CDR2 is FQNNGV. The CDR3 reads CASSNNRYTGELFF. The CDR3 region has the DNA TGTGCCAGCAGCAACAACAGATACACCGGGGAGCTGTTTTTT.

The chain uses TRBV19 and TRBJ1-1; D gene ambiguous. The CDR3 consists of 15 residues. The germline gives CDR1 LNHDA, CDR2 SQIVND (reference sequence). Between the trimmed V and J ends, which lost 6 bases and 1 base, there was a span of 15 bases. The CDR3 sequence is CASSEQPMGNTEAFF. The CDR3 nucleotides read TGTGCCAGTAGCGAGCAGCCGATGGGGAACACTGAAGCTTTCTTT.

CDR3 sequence reads: CASSLTAVPQSGELFF. In nucleotides, the CDR3 is TGTGCCAGCAGCTTAACCGCAGTCCCCCAATCCGGGGAGCTGTTTTTT. This rearrangement joins TRBV7-3 to TRBJ2-2; no clear D. V was trimmed by 0 bases and J by 6 bases, leaving 14 bases between them. Germline CDR1 reads SGHTA; CDR2 reads FQGTGA. CDR3 length: 16 residues.

The chain carries TRBV6-1 and TRBJ2-1; 7 nucleotides match TRBD1. Germline-derived CDR1 and CDR2 are MNHNS and SASEGT. The V gene end was trimmed by 1 base and the J gene end by 0 bases; junction bases not matched to a gene: 9. CDR3 length equals 18 residues. The CDR3 here is CASSEDRGYASSYNEQFF. CDR3 coding DNA: TGTGCCAGCAGTGAAGACAGGGGCTACGCGAGCTCCTACAATGAGCAGTTCTTC.

This clone has just one count. The J gene is TRBJ1-5, the V gene TRBV4-2; D uncertain. There are 15 residues in the CDR3. Germline lookup yields CDR1 LGHNA and CDR2 YNFKEQ. V lost 0 bases, J lost 0 bases, and 6 bases lay in between. CDR3 nucleotide sequence: TGTGCCAGCAGCCAAGAGCGGGATAGCAATCAGCCCCAGCATTTT. Translation: CASSQERDSNQPQHF.

The sample holds one count of this clone. V and J are TRBV2 and TRBJ2-3, with 9 bases fitting TRBD2. Trimming took 4 bases from V and 2 from J; bases not matched to a gene: 7. Germline V lookup: CDR1 SNHLY, CDR2 FYNNEI. This CDR3 comprises 16 residues. The CDR3, as DNA: TGTGCCAGCAGTGCCCGAGCGGGGGGCCTCACAGATACGCAGTATTTT. Translation gives CASSARAGGLTDTQYF.

The chain recombines TRBV7-3 with TRBJ1-1; 7 bases are a match to TRBD1. Germline V gene sequence: CDR1 SGHTA, CDR2 FQGTGA. CDR3 length equals 15 residues. The V and J ends lost 5 bases and 2 bases, in that order; junction bases with no gene match: 8. CDR3 region: CASSPQGVVNTEAFF. As DNA, the CDR3 is TGTGCCAGCAGCCCGCAGGGGGTGGTAAACACTGAAGCTTTCTTT. The full variable domain, in which reference TRBV7-3 and TRBJ1-1 provide the parts outside the CDR3, is GAGVSQTPSNKVTEKGKYVELRCDPISGHTALYWYRQSLGQGPEFLIYFQGTGAADDSGLPNDRFFAVRPEGSVSTLKIQRTERGDSAVYLCASSPQGVVNTEAFFGQGTRLTVV.

The chain carries TRBV7-2 and TRBJ2-2; D ambiguous. Trimming removed 6 bases at V and 8 bases at J, with 7 bases between. Germline assignment: CDR1 SGHTA and CDR2 FQGNSA. The CDR3 is 11 amino acids. The CDR3 DNA follows: TGTGCCAGCAGTTGGGCTGGGGAGCTGTTTTTT. It specifies CASSWAGELFF.

The genes are TRBV7-2 and TRBJ1-2; the D gene is possibly TRBD1 (5 bases). The germline CDR1 and CDR2 sequences are SGHTA and FQGNSA. The CDR3 has 14 amino acids. The V end lost 1 base, the J end lost 4 bases, and 10 bases lay between the germline ends. The CDR3 coding sequence is TGTGCCAGCAGCTTAGGGAGGGGCAGCTATGGCTACACCTTC. The encoded protein is CASSLGRGSYGYTF.

In nucleotides, the CDR3 is TGTGCCAGCAGTAAGACTATGGCGGGAGATACGCAGTATTTT. It encodes CASSKTMAGDTQYF. This chain uses TRBV9 with TRBJ2-3; tentative D call: TRBD2 (5 bases). Germline loops: CDR1 SGDLS, CDR2 YYNGEE. CDR3 length: 14 amino acids. The V end lost 5 bases, the J end lost 5 bases, and 15 bases lay between the germline ends. The full variable domain, completed using reference TRBV9 and TRBJ2-3, is DSGVTQTPKHLITATGQRVTLRCSPRSGDLSVYWYQQSLDQGLQFLIQYYNGEERAKGNILERFSAQQFPDLHSELNLSSLELGDSALYFCASSKTMAGDTQYFGPGTRLTVL.

CDR3 region: CASSLGLPGYTF. Written as DNA, the CDR3 is TGTGCCAGCAGCTTAGGACTCCCTGGCTACACCTTC. The chain is built from TRBV7-9 and TRBJ1-2; D remains ambiguous. The CDR3 sequence is 12 residues long. Per the germline V gene, CDR1 is SEHNR and CDR2 is FQNEAQ (reference sequence). V was shortened by 1 base and J by 7 bases, with 7 bases between the two germline ends.

The J gene is TRBJ1-2, the V gene TRBV19, with D possibly matching TRBD1 (5 bases). The length of the CDR3 is 16 residues. Germline CDR1 is LNHDA and CDR2 is SQIVND (reference sequence). The V and J ends lost 3 bases and 2 bases respectively, with 16 bases between them. Written as DNA, the CDR3 is TGTGCCAGTAGTATCCCCTTAGCTGGGGCGAACTATGGCTACACCTTC. This sequence encodes CASSIPLAGANYGYTF.